This T cell receptor beta chain is drawn from a study of cytomegalovirus exposure and HLA in healthy donors. It was with 60 Vbeta and 13 Jbeta primers that the PCR ran. The method was immunoSEQ multiplex PCR; TCRdb's version includes in-frame clones alone and lacks a portion of them. The sample comprises 130,000 or so clones, 77% of which are singletons, and 0.75% to 0.95% rests with the top ten. Germline V CDR1 and CDR2: MNHNS, SASEGT. V gave up 1 base and J gave up 7 bases, with 11 bases separating them. This CDR3 region has 14 residues. The source is a woman aged 55-75 years in good health and CMV-seronegative. The specimen sequenced was PBMCs. The chain employs TRBV6-1 and TRBJ1-5; unclear D gene. The CDR3 region has the DNA TGTGCCAGCAGTGAAGATCGAGTTGTGCAGCCCCAGCATTTT. Encoded protein: CASSEDRVVQPQHF.